This passage covers 25 T cell receptor beta chains from one sample sequenced in a study of cytomegalovirus exposure and HLA in healthy donors. The PCR had 60 Vbeta and 13 Jbeta primers. Sequencing was performed with immunoSEQ multiplex PCR; in TCRdb, only in-frame clones are kept and a portion is missing. The table includes fewer than 150,000 clones, roughly three quarters detected once. The specimen sequenced was PBMCs. The receptors shown here come from a woman in her forties or fifties in good health and CMV-seronegative.

DNA of the CDR3: TGCGCCAGCAGTGAAAATCTCTCTGGAAACACCATATATTTT. Encoded protein: CASSENLSGNTIYF. The chain is built from TRBV10-1 and TRBJ1-3, with D uncertain. V lost 3 bases to trimming and J lost 0 bases, with 6 bases between them. CDR1 and CDR2 (germline): WNHNN, SYGVQD (reference sequence). The CDR3 runs to 14 residues.

V gene TRBV5-6 combines with J gene TRBJ1-2, with 9 bases lining up with TRBD1. Germline lookup yields CDR1 SGHDT and CDR2 YYEEEE. With V trimmed by 1 base and J by 6 bases, 13 bases remained unmatched. The CDR3 totals 17 residues. CDR3 region: CASSLRGPLQGAHGYTF. CDR3 in DNA: TGTGCCAGCAGCTTGCGCGGCCCACTACAGGGGGCGCATGGCTACACCTTC.

To note about this clone: One end of the junction does not line up with germline, which may come from a read error. CDR3 loop: CASSLIGAGGTDMQYF. The CDR3 coding sequence is TGTGCCAGCAGCTTGATAGGGGCGGGGGGCACAGATATGCAGTATTTT. This chain connects TRBV5-6 to TRBJ2-3, with 8 bases that match TRBD2. The V gene's germline CDR1 is SGHDT and CDR2 YYEEEE. This CDR3 region has 16 residues.

This clone appeared a single time. This chain uses TRBV7-9 with TRBJ2-5; 7 bases agree with TRBD1. Germline values: CDR1 SEHNR, CDR2 FQNEAQ (reference sequence). CDR3 length equals 14 residues. V shed 5 bases, J shed 4 bases, and the junction held 7 bases outside the gene matches. The CDR3 DNA sequence: TGTGCCAGCAGCCTACCTAGACAGGGAGAGACCCAGTACTTC. This codes for CASSLPRQGETQYF. The whole variable domain, remainder taken from reference TRBV7-9 and TRBJ2-5, is DTGVSQNPRHKITKRGQNVTFRCDPISEHNRLYWYRQTLGQGPEFLTYFQNEAQLEKSRLLSDRFSAERPKGSFSTLEIQRTEQGDSAMYLCASSLPRQGETQYFGPGTRLLVL.

The chain has TRBV29-1 and TRBJ2-7; a weak D match, TRBD2 (5 bases). With 3 bases removed from V and 4 bases from J, the gap between germline ends came to 7 bases. Germline CDR1 and CDR2: SQVTM and ANQGSEA. This CDR3 region has 11 residues. CDR3 region: CSVDSGYEQYF. CDR3 DNA: TGCAGCGTTGATTCGGGGTACGAGCAGTACTTC.

The rearrangement joins TRBV2 to TRBJ1-3; maybe TRBD1 (6 bases). The CDR3 is 16 amino acids. V was trimmed by 2 bases and J by 2 bases, leaving 13 bases between them. Germline values: CDR1 SNHLY, CDR2 FYNNEI. CDR3 DNA: TGTGCCAGCAGTGAAACAGGGTTATCCCCTGGAAACACCATATATTTT. Translation: CASSETGLSPGNTIYF.

The rearrangement links TRBV6-5 to TRBJ1-2; D is unresolved. Looked up from germline, CDR1 is MNHEY and CDR2 is SVGAGI. The CDR3 is 13 amino acids. V was pared by 5 bases and J by 5 bases, with 12 bases between. The CDR3 region is CASSPGSSYGYTF. DNA of the CDR3: TGTGCCAGCAGTCCGGGGAGCTCATATGGCTACACCTTC.

The chain combines TRBV9 with TRBJ2-7; D is perhaps TRBD2 (5 bases). Trimming removed 0 bases from V and 3 bases from J, with 13 bases in between. This CDR3 has 15 amino acids. Germline-derived CDR1 and CDR2 are SGDLS and YYNGEE. The DNA for the CDR3 is TGTGCCAGCAGCGTAGGACATACGGCGGGCTACGAGCAGTACTTC. Protein product: CASSVGHTAGYEQYF.

This clone was observed a few times. V gene TRBV7-2 combines with J gene TRBJ1-2, with a possible D match to TRBD1 (6 bases). The CDR3 length is 18 residues. Germline lookup yields CDR1 SGHTA and CDR2 FQGNSA. With 0 bases removed from V and 5 bases from J, the gap between germline ends came to 22 bases. The CDR3 here is CASSLALGGRDIFYGYTF. Here the CDR3 DNA reads TGTGCCAGCAGCTTAGCGCTGGGGGGGCGCGATATTTTTTATGGCTACACCTTC.

This sequence joins TRBV5-1 and TRBJ1-1; 7 bases line up with TRBD1. J lost 2 bases, V lost 0 bases, and 4 bases had no gene match. The CDR3 totals 15 residues. Germline lookup yields CDR1 SGHRS and CDR2 YFSETQ. This CDR3 reads CASSLDRGINTEAFF. DNA for the CDR3: TGCGCCAGCAGCTTGGACAGGGGAATTAACACTGAAGCTTTCTTT.

This rearrangement joins TRBV4-1 to TRBJ2-7, with a possible D match to TRBD1 (6 bases). V was clipped by 3 bases and J by 4 bases, with 13 bases between them. The germline CDR1 and CDR2 sequences are MGHRA and YSYEKL. The CDR3 consists of 14 residues. In DNA, the CDR3 is TGCGCCAGCAGCCAGGTACAGGGATTGTACGAGCAGTACTTC. It encodes CASSQVQGLYEQYF.

The chain employs TRBV5-1 and TRBJ1-2; 7 bases agree with TRBD1. CDR3 length equals 16 residues. The germline gives CDR1 SGHRS, CDR2 YFSETQ. Trimming took 4 bases from V and 7 from J; bases not matched to a gene: 16. The CDR3 DNA follows: TGCGCCAGCAGCCTGGAGGGGGCCAGCCCTTCGGGTGGCTACACCTTC. Its protein product is CASSLEGASPSGGYTF.

V and J are TRBV19 and TRBJ2-7, with D hard to call. There are 14 residues in the CDR3. V lost 1 base and J 5 bases, leaving 12 bases between the germline ends. Germline-derived CDR1 and CDR2 are LNHDA and SQIVND (reference sequence). The DNA for the CDR3 is TGTGCCAGTAGTATAGGCCAGGTCGGCCACGAGCAGTACTTC. It is translated as CASSIGQVGHEQYF. Based on the CDR3 plus reference TRBV19 and TRBJ2-7, the full variable domain is DGGITQSPKYLFRKEGQNVTLSCEQNLNHDAMYWYRQDPGQGLRLIYYSQIVNDFQKGDIAEGYSVSREKKESFPLTVTSAQKNPTAFYLCASSIGQVGHEQYFGPGTRLTVT.

The sample holds a few counts of this clone. The gene calls are TRBV11-3 and TRBJ1-1, with D maybe TRBD1 (5 bases). CDR1 is SGHNT and CDR2 is YENEEA in the germline V gene. Trimming cost V 1 base and J 1 base, with 7 bases left between them. This CDR3 is built from 14 residues. CDR3 in amino acids: CASSLAGPNTEAFF. The CDR3 DNA reads as TGTGCCAGCAGCTTAGCAGGGCCGAACACTGAAGCTTTCTTT.

The chain is built from TRBV5-6 and TRBJ1-1; the match to TRBD1 covers 7 bases. V lost 3 bases, J lost 5 bases, and 7 bases stayed unmatched. From germline, CDR1 is SGHDT and CDR2 YYEEEE. The CDR3 loop spans 14 amino acids. Here the CDR3 DNA reads TGTGCCAGCAGCTCAGGGGACAGCCTGACTGAAGCTTTCTTT. Amino acids: CASSSGDSLTEAFF.

The chain is built from TRBV10-3 and TRBJ1-1; 8 bases fit TRBD1. The CDR3 sequence is 14 residues long. In germline, CDR1 is ENHRY, CDR2 SYGVKD. V shed 5 bases, J shed 4 bases, and the junction held 6 bases outside the gene matches. CDR3 sequence (DNA): TGTGCCATCAGTTGGACAGGGAAGAGCACTGAAGCTTTCTTT. Its translation: CAISWTGKSTEAFF.

The rearrangement joins TRBV9 to TRBJ2-1, with 9 bases matching TRBD1. The CDR3 runs to 17 residues. Trimming cost V 4 bases and J 4 bases; bases outside gene matches: 12. Germline CDR1 reads SGDLS; CDR2 reads YYNGEE. The CDR3 coding sequence is TGTGCCAGCAGCCTCCGGGTGGGGACAGGGCTATACAATGAGCAGTTCTTC. Encoded protein: CASSLRVGTGLYNEQFF.

The chain has TRBV4-1 and TRBJ1-6; D call uncertain. The V end was cut by 1 base, the J end by 6 bases, with 13 bases between. From germline, CDR1 is MGHRA and CDR2 YSYEKL. The CDR3 runs to 16 residues. DNA of the CDR3: TGCGCCAGCAGCCAAGTAACCGGGAACAGTAATTCACCCCTCCACTTT. It yields the protein CASSQVTGNSNSPLHF.

The rearrangement uses TRBV6-6 and TRBJ2-3; no clear D. The germline CDR1 and CDR2 sequences are MNHNY and SVGAGI (reference sequence). This CDR3 has 14 amino acids. Trimming removed 2 bases from V and 1 base from J, with 7 bases in between. DNA for the CDR3: TGTGCCAGCAGTTACCCCTCGGGCACAGATACGCAGTATTTT. This sequence encodes CASSYPSGTDTQYF.

J is TRBJ2-1 and V is TRBV28; D uncertain. The CDR3 covers 15 residues. Per germline, CDR1 MDHEN and CDR2 SYDVKM. Trimming left V 5 bases short and J 0 bases short, with 11 bases between. The CDR3 coding sequence is TGTGCCAGCAGTCTTACATCACACTCCTACAATGAGCAGTTCTTC. Translated, it gives CASSLTSHSYNEQFF. The variable domain in full, completed from reference TRBV28 and TRBJ2-1, reads DVKVTQSSRYLVKRTGEKVFLECVQDMDHENMFWYRQDPGLGLRLIYFSYDVKMKEKGDIPEGYSVSREKKERFSLILESASTNQTSMYLCASSLTSHSYNEQFFGPGTRLTVL.

The chain is built from TRBV4-1 and TRBJ2-2, with 13 bases that match TRBD2. This CDR3 contains 16 residues. Germline assignment: CDR1 MGHRA and CDR2 YSYEKL. V trimming: 10 bases; J trimming: 7 bases; junction bases outside the gene matches: 12. CDR3 bases: TGCGCCACCGCGACTAGCGGGGGGACCTACGGCGGGGAGCTGTTTTTT. Its protein product is CATATSGGTYGGELFF.

V and J are TRBV7-9 and TRBJ2-2; 8 nucleotides agree with TRBD2. Trimming cost V 11 bases and J 5 bases; bases outside gene matches: 16. Per the germline V gene, CDR1 is SEHNR and CDR2 is FQNEAQ (reference sequence). The CDR3 length is 16 residues. The CDR3 DNA sequence: TGTGCCGGCCCCCTCGGGGGGGCCGTAAATACCGGGGAGCTGTTTTTT. Amino acids: CAGPLGGAVNTGELFF.

This clone has only one observation. This chain uses TRBV7-8 with TRBJ1-1; unclear D gene. The CDR3 has 15 amino acids. The V and J ends lost 1 base and 6 bases respectively, with 15 bases between them. Germline V lookup: CDR1 SGHVS, CDR2 FQNEAQ. The CDR3 loop reads CASSLVAFRNAEAFF. The CDR3 DNA sequence: TGTGCCAGCAGCTTAGTAGCATTTCGTAACGCTGAAGCTTTCTTT.

The rearrangement joins TRBV9 to TRBJ2-5; 11 bases match TRBD1. CDR1 SGDLS and CDR2 YYNGEE come from the germline V gene. This CDR3 comprises 15 residues. The ends lost 0 bases at V and 5 bases at J; junction bases unmatched: 3. The CDR3 loop reads CASSVVGTGGETQYF. The DNA of the CDR3 is TGTGCCAGCAGCGTAGTTGGGACAGGGGGGGAGACCCAGTACTTC.

The chain carries TRBV6-5 and TRBJ2-5, with 7 nucleotides matching TRBD1. The DNA end is a closer match to TRBJ2-7, so the J assignment may be wrong. CDR3 size: 14 residues. Looked up from germline, CDR1 is MNHEY and CDR2 is SVGAGI. CDR3 sequence reads: CASRMPGQSYEQYF. The CDR3 nucleotides read TGTGCCAGCAGGATGCCGGGACAGTCTTACGAGCAGTACTTC.